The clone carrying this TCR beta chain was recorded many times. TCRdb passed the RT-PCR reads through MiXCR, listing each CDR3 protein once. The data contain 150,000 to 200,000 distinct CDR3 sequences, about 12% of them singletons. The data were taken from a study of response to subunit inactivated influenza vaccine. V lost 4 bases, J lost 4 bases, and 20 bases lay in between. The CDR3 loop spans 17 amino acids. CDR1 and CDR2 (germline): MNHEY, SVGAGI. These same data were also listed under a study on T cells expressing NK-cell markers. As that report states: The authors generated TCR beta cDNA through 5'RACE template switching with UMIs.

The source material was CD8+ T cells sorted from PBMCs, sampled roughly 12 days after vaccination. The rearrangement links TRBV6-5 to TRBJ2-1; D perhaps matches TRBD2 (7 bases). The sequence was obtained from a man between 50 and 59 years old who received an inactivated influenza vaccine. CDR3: CASSSFFGGGLYNEQFF. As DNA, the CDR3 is TGTGCCAGCAGTTCCTTCTTTGGGGGGGGCCTTTACAATGAGCAGTTCTTC.